This entry is about one TCR beta chain. These data originate in a study of blood T cell repertoires in COVID-19. Study summary: The United States, Italy and Spain provided the acute and convalescent COVID-19 samples.

Sequencing used immunoSEQ multiplex PCR; TCRdb keeps in-frame clones, though not all of them. The table has about 59,000 clones, around 67% seen once. The CDR3 sequence is 10 residues long. Trimming shortened V by 4 bases and J by 7 bases, and 5 bases separated the two germline ends. From germline, CDR1 is SGHTS and CDR2 YDEGEE. Sequencing was performed on peripheral blood. The receptor was derived from a woman aged 70-85 years with acute or convalescent COVID-19. The gene calls are TRBV5-8 and TRBJ2-5; D is ambiguous. In DNA form, the CDR3 reads TGTGCCAGCAGCCGCAGGACCCAGTACTTC. Protein sequence: CASSRRTQYF.